Each of the 5 T cell receptor beta chains below was sequenced from the same sample in a study of blood T cell repertoires in COVID-19. Using immunoSEQ multiplex PCR, the repertoire was profiled, and TCRdb retains in-frame clones only, with some absent. The table shows approximately 290,000 clones, with 80% to 85% occurring only once. Material for sequencing was peripheral blood. The origin of the receptors is a person aged 65 to 79 with COVID-19, enrolled during active disease.

This chain uses TRBV2 with TRBJ2-1, with 13 bases aligning to TRBD2. The V gene's germline CDR1 is SNHLY and CDR2 FYNNEI. V gave up 3 bases and J gave up 8 bases; unmatched junction bases: 4. The CDR3 loop spans 15 amino acids. The chain's CDR3 is CASSEGLAGIYEQFF. The CDR3 bases are TGTGCCAGCAGTGAGGGACTAGCGGGAATCTATGAGCAGTTCTTC.

In nucleotides, the CDR3 is TGTGCCACCAGCGGGAGCGTCGGGGAGACCCAGTACTTC. Translated: CATSGSVGETQYF. The chain couples TRBV24-1 to TRBJ2-5; a possible D gene is TRBD2 (6 bases). The germline V gene encodes CDR1 KGHDR and CDR2 SFDVKD. There are 13 residues in the CDR3. V dropped 7 bases and J dropped 5 bases, with 13 bases sitting between them.

V gene TRBV7-9 combines with J gene TRBJ2-1; 9 bases map to TRBD1. Germline lookup yields CDR1 SEHNR and CDR2 FQNEAQ (reference sequence). J was trimmed by 5 bases and V by 3 bases; bases with no gene match: 2. The CDR3 covers 14 residues. The CDR3 here is CASSFRDRDNEQFF. CDR3 bases: TGTGCCAGCAGCTTCCGGGACAGGGACAATGAGCAGTTCTTC.

V usage is TRBV6-5 and J usage is TRBJ2-1; D perhaps matches TRBD2 (6 bases). Germline V gene lookup returns CDR1 MNHEY and CDR2 SVGAGI. This CDR3 spans 15 amino acids. Trimming removed 6 bases at V and 1 base at J, with 13 bases between. CDR3 in DNA: TGTGCCAGCAGGCCCGCTAGCGCATCCTACAATGAGCAGTTCTTC. It translates to CASRPASASYNEQFF.

V usage is TRBV18 and J usage is TRBJ2-7; D is uncertain. Germline values: CDR1 KGHSH, CDR2 LQKENI. V shed 2 bases and J shed 7 bases, with 12 bases lying between them. The CDR3 is 13 amino acids. The CDR3 protein is CASSPGQVGEQYF. Here the CDR3 DNA reads TGTGCCAGCTCACCAGGGCAGGTTGGTGAGCAGTACTTC.